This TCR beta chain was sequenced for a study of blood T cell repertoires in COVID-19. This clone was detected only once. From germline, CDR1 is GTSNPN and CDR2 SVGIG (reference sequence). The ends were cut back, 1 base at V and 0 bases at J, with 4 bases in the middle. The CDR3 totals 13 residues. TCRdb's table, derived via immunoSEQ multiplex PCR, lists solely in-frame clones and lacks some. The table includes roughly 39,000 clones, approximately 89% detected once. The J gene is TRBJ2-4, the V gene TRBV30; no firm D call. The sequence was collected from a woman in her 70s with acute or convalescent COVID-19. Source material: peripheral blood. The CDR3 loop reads CAWSAIAKNIQYF. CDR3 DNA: TGTGCCTGGAGTGCCATAGCCAAAAACATTCAGTACTTC.